This T cell receptor (beta chain) was identified during a study of T cells in Graves' hyperthyroidism and ophthalmopathy. Overall study results and limits: Most thyroid clonotypes expanded above 0.001 were also detected in blood.

The V and J ends lost 2 bases and 5 bases respectively, with 16 bases between them. This CDR3 is built from 15 residues. CDR1 is SGDLS and CDR2 is YYNGEE in the germline V gene. RNA transcripts served as the template for amplifying TCR beta CDR3 regions. The HTBI primer set was used in a first-round RT-PCR of the TCR CDR3. TCRdb redid the calling of the multiplex PCR reads with MiXCR, one entry per CDR3 protein. The sample yields fewer than 500,000 distinct CDR3 sequences, around 13% seen once. Many counts were recorded for this clonotype. What it binds is unknown. This TCR came from a woman in her twenties or thirties with Graves' ophthalmopathy. Specimen: blood. The chain uses TRBV9 and TRBJ1-1; maybe TRBD1 (6 bases). The DNA of the CDR3 is TGTGCCAGCAGCGTCGGACAGCCTGGGTATACTGAAGCTTTCTTT. Amino acids: CASSVGQPGYTEAFF.